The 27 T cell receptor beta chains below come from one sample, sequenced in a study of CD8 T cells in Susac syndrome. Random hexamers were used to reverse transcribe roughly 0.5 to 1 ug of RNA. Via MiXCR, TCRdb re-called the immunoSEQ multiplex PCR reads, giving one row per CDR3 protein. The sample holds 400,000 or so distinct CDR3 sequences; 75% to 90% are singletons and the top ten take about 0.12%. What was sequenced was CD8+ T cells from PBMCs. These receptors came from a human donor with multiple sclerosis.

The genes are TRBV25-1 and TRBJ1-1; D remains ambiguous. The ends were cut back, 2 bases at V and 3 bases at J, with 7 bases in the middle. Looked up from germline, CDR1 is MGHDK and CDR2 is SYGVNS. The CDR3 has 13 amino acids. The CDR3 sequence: CASSEAEHTEAFF. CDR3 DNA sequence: TGTGCCAGCAGTGAAGCAGAGCACACTGAAGCTTTCTTT.

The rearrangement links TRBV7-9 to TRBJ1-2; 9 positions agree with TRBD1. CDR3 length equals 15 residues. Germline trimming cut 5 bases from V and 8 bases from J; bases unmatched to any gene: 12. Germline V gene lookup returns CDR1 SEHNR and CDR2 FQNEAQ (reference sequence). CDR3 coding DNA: TGTGCCAGCAGCCTGCCTGAGGACAGGGGCTTCGGCTACACCTTC. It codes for CASSLPEDRGFGYTF.

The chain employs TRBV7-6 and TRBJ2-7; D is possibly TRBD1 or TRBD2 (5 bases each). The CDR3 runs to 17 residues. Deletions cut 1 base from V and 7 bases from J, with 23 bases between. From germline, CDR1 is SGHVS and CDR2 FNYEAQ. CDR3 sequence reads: CASSLEVPGAGGWEQYF. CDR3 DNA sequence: TGTGCCAGCAGCTTAGAAGTTCCCGGGGCCGGTGGGTGGGAGCAGTACTTC.

CDR3 DNA sequence: TGTGCCAGCAGTGAAGGGGGACAGGGCCCCTACGAGCAGTACTTC. Its protein product is CASSEGGQGPYEQYF. The rearrangement links TRBV6-1 to TRBJ2-7, with 9 positions matching TRBD1. This CDR3 is 15 amino acids long. The V gene's germline CDR1 is MNHNS and CDR2 SASEGT. J lost 2 bases, V lost 1 base, and 3 bases had no gene match.

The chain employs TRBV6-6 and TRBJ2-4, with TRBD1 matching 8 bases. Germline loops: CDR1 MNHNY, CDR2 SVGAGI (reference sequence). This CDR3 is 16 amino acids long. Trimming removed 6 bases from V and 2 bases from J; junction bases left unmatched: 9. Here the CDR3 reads CASSENRGITKNIQYF. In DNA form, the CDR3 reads TGTGCCAGCAGCGAGAACAGGGGGATTACCAAAAACATTCAGTACTTC.

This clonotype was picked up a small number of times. In DNA, the CDR3 is TGCGCCAGCAGCCCAAACCCGGGACAGGGACCCTACGAGCAGTACTTC. Translation: CASSPNPGQGPYEQYF. V is TRBV4-1 and J is TRBJ2-7; TRBD1 agrees at 9 bases. The V segment lost 4 bases and the J segment 2 bases; nucleotides outside the gene matches: 9. The CDR3 length is 16 residues. Germline CDR1 is MGHRA and CDR2 is YSYEKL.

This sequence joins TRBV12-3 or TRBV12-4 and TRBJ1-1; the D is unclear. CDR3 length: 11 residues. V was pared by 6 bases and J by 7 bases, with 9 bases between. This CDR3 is CASSAGLEAFF. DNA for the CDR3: TGTGCCAGCAGCGCCGGGCTTGAAGCTTTCTTT.

The CDR3 loop is CSARDRDSYNEQFF. CDR3 DNA sequence: TGCAGTGCTAGGGACAGGGACTCCTACAATGAGCAGTTCTTC. The V call is TRBV20-1, the J call TRBJ2-1; TRBD1 agrees at 8 bases. Per germline, CDR1 DFQATT and CDR2 SNEGSKA (reference sequence). This CDR3 contains 14 residues. V trimming: 3 bases; J trimming: 0 bases; junction bases outside the gene matches: 1.

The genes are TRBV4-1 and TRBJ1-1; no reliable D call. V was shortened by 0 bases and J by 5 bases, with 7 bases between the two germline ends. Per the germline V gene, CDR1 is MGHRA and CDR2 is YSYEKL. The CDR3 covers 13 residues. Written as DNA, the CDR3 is TGCGCCAGCAGCCAAGATCGGGAAACTGAAGCTTTCTTT. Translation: CASSQDRETEAFF.

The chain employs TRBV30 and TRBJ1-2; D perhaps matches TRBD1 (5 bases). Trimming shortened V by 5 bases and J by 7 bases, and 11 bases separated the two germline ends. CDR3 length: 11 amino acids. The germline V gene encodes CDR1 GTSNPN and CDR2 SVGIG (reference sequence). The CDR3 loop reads CAWEAGSGYTF. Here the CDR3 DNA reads TGTGCCTGGGAGGCAGGGTCTGGCTACACCTTC.

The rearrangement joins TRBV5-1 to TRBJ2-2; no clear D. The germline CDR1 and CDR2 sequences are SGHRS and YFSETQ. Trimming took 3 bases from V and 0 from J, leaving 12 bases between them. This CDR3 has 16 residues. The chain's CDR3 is CASSYWFPPNTGELFF. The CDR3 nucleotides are TGCGCCAGCAGCTACTGGTTCCCCCCGAACACCGGGGAGCTGTTTTTT.

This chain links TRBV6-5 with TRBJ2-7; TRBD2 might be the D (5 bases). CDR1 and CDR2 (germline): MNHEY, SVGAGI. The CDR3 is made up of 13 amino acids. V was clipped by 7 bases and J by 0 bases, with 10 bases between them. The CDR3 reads CASIGGISYEQYF. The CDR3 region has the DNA TGTGCCAGCATTGGAGGCATCTCCTACGAGCAGTACTTC.

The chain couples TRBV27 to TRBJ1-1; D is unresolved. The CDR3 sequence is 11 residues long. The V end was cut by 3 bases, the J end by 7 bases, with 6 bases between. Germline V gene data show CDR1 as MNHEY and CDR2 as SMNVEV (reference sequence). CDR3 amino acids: CASSFGFEAFF. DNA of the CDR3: TGTGCCAGCAGTTTTGGGTTTGAAGCTTTCTTT.

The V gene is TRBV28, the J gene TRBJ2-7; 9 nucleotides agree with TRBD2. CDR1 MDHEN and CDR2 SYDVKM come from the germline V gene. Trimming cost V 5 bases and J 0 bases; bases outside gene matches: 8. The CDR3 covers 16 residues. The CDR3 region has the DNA TGTGCCAGCAGTCAGGCGGGAGGGGGCGTCTCCTACGAGCAGTACTTC. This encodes CASSQAGGGVSYEQYF.

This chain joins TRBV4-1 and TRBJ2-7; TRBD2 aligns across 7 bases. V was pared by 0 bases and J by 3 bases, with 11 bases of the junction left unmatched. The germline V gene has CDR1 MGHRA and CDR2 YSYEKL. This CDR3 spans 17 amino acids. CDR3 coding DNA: TGCGCCAGCAGCCAAGAAACCCCGGGAGGCCTTTACTACGAGCAGTACTTC. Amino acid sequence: CASSQETPGGLYYEQYF.

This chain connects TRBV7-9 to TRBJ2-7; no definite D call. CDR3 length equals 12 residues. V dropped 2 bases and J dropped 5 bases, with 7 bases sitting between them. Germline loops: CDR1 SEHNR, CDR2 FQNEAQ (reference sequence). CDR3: CASSLMPHEQYF. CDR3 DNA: TGTGCCAGCAGCTTAATGCCCCACGAGCAGTACTTC.

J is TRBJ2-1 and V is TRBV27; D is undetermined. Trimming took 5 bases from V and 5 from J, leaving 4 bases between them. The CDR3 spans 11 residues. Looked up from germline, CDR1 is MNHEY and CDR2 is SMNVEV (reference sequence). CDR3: CASSDHNEQFF. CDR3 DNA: TGTGCCAGCAGTGATCACAATGAGCAGTTCTTC.

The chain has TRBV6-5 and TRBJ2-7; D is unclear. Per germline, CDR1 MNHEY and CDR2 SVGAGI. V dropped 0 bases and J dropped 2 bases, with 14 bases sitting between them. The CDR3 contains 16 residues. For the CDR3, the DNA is TGTGCCAGCAGTTACTCGATGGTGGGCGAGGCCTACGAGCAGTACTTC. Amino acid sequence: CASSYSMVGEAYEQYF.

The CDR3: CATSNNAGKNPSGNQPQHF. DNA for the CDR3: TGTGCCACCAGCAACAACGCAGGGAAGAACCCCTCGGGGAATCAGCCCCAGCATTTT. This rearrangement joins TRBV15 to TRBJ1-5, with a possible D match to TRBD1 (5 bases). Looked up from germline, CDR1 is LNHNV and CDR2 is YYDKDF (reference sequence). This CDR3 spans 19 amino acids. The V and J ends lost 4 bases and 4 bases respectively, with 26 bases between them.

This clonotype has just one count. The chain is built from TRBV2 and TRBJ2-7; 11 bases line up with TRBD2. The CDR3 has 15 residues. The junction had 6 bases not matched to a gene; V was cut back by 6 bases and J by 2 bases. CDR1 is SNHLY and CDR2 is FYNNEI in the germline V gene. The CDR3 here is CASRLGTSGTYEQYF. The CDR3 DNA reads TGTGCCAGCAGACTAGGGACTAGCGGTACCTACGAGCAGTACTTC.

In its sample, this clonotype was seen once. As DNA, the CDR3 is TGTGCTAGTGGTTTGGTACTGAGGGACAGGGGATTTGAGTACGAGCAGTACTTC. This sequence encodes CASGLVLRDRGFEYEQYF. The chain combines TRBV12-5 with TRBJ2-7; TRBD1 matches at 10 bases. V lost 0 bases to trimming and J lost 4 bases; unmatched junction nucleotides: 12. CDR1 and CDR2 from the germline V gene are LGHNT and FRNRAP. This CDR3 has 18 residues.

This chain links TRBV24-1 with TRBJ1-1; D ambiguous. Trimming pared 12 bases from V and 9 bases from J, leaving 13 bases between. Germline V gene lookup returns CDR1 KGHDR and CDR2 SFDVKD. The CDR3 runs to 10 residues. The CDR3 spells CAAEHVKAFF. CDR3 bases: TGTGCCGCCGAGCACGTGAAAGCTTTCTTT.

This CDR3 is CASSEYGGMTTEAFF. In DNA form, the CDR3 reads TGTGCCAGCAGTGAATATGGGGGGATGACTACTGAAGCTTTCTTT. V and J are TRBV6-1 and TRBJ1-1, with D possibly matching TRBD1 (5 bases). This CDR3 region has 15 residues. V was pared by 2 bases and J by 5 bases, with 15 bases between. The germline CDR1 and CDR2 sequences are MNHNS and SASEGT.

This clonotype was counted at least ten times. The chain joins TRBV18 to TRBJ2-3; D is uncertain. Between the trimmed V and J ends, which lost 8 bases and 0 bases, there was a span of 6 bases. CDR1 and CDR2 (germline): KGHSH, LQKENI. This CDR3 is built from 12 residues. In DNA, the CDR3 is TGTGCCAGCAGCCCCAGCACAGATACGCAGTATTTT. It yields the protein CASSPSTDTQYF. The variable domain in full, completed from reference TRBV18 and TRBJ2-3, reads NAGVMQNPRHLVRRRGQEARLRCSPMKGHSHVYWYRQLPEEGLKFMVYLQKENIIDESGMPKERFSAEFPKEGPSILRIQQVVRGDSAAYFCASSPSTDTQYFGPGTRLTVL.

CDR3 protein: CASSTSGLTYEQYF. Here the CDR3 DNA reads TGTGCCAGTTCTACTTCGGGACTAACCTACGAGCAGTACTTC. V gene TRBV19 combines with J gene TRBJ2-7; the match to TRBD2 covers 7 bases. This CDR3 contains 14 residues. Germline loops: CDR1 LNHDA, CDR2 SQIVND (reference sequence). J was trimmed by 2 bases and V by 8 bases; bases with no gene match: 9.

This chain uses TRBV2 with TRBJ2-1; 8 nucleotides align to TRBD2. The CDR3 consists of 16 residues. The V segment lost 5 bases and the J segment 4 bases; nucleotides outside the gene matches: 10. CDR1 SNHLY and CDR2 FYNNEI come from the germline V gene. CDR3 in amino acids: CASSTQGLALYNEQFF. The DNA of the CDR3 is TGTGCCAGCAGTACCCAAGGACTAGCCCTTTACAATGAGCAGTTCTTC.

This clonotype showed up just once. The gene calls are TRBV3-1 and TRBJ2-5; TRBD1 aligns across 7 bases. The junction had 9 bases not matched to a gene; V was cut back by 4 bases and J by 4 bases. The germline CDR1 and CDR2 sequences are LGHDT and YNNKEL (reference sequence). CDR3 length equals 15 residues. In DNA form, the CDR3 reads TGTGCCAGCAGCCCACATGGTAGGGGGCGAGAGACCCAGTACTTC. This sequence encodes CASSPHGRGRETQYF.